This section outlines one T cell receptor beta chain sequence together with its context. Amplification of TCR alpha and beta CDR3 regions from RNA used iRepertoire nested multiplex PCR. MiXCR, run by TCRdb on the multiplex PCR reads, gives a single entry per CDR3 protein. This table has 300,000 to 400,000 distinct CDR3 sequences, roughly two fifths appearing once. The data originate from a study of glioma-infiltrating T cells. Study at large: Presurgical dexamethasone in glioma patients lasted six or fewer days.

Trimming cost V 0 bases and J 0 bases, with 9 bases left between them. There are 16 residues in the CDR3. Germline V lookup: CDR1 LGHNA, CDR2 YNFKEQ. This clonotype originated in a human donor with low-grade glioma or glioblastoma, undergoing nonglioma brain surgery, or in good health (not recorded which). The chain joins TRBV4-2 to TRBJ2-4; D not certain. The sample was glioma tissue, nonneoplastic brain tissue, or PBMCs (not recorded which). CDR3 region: CASSQEQQLAKNIQYF. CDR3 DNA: TGTGCCAGCAGCCAAGAACAGCAACTAGCCAAAAACATTCAGTACTTC.